The next 2 T cell receptor beta chains were all read from a single sample in a study of radiation and T cells in renal cell carcinoma. The time point here: blood 2 weeks post-SBRT. The treatment denotes: 15 Gy SBRT to primary tumor, nephrectomy 4 weeks later. The protocol was immunoSEQ multiplex PCR, while the TCRdb copy is restricted to in-frame clones and leaves out a portion. The data contain 160,000 or so clones, over 80% of them singletons. Sequencing used blood, obtained from a patient whose treatment included radiotherapy and nephrectomy. These receptors came from a woman in her forties or fifties with renal cell carcinoma.

This rearrangement joins TRBV13 to TRBJ2-5, with a weak D call TRBD1 (6 bases). The germline gives CDR1 PRHDT, CDR2 FYEKMQ (reference sequence). The V end was cut by 4 bases, the J end by 5 bases, with 20 bases between. The CDR3 is 16 residues long. The CDR3 spells CASSSHRVVVRETQYF. Here the CDR3 DNA reads TGTGCCAGCAGCTCCCACAGGGTCGTCGTTAGGGAGACCCAGTACTTC.

This chain connects TRBV19 to TRBJ1-2; D remains ambiguous. The CDR3 totals 12 residues. The V and J ends lost 5 bases and 8 bases respectively, with 12 bases between them. The germline V gene encodes CDR1 LNHDA and CDR2 SQIVND (reference sequence). This chain's CDR3 is CASSAAEGGYTF. The CDR3 DNA is TGTGCCAGTAGTGCGGCGGAAGGGGGCTACACCTTC.